Shown below are 13 T cell receptor beta chains from a single sample sequenced in a study of blood T cell repertoires in COVID-19. The method was immunoSEQ multiplex PCR; TCRdb's version includes in-frame clones alone and lacks a portion of them. The sample consists of tens of thousands of clones, roughly 84% of them appearing once. Source material: peripheral blood. Receptor source: a man in his 60s with COVID-19, enrolled during active disease.

V gene TRBV14 combines with J gene TRBJ1-6; D call uncertain. The V gene's germline CDR1 is SGHDN and CDR2 FVKESK. Trimming took off 3 bases at V and 13 bases at J, with 13 bases between the two ends. The CDR3 is 13 residues long. The CDR3 sequence is CASSQGTINPLHF. As DNA, the CDR3 is TGTGCCAGCAGCCAGGGCACCATTAATCCCCTCCACTTT.

This chain joins TRBV25-1 and TRBJ2-5; D unresolved. This CDR3 is 13 amino acids long. V was pared by 3 bases and J by 5 bases, with 10 bases between. CDR1 MGHDK and CDR2 SYGVNS come from the germline V gene. The CDR3 spells CASSDLESETQYF. The CDR3 coding sequence is TGTGCCAGCAGTGACCTAGAATCTGAGACCCAGTACTTC.

The chain carries TRBV27 and TRBJ1-6; D unclear. The germline gives CDR1 MNHEY, CDR2 SMNVEV (reference sequence). Trimming pared 7 bases from V and 4 bases from J, leaving 8 bases between. The CDR3 length is 13 residues. Written as DNA, the CDR3 is TGTGCCAGCACTTTCGGGTATAATTCACCCCTCCACTTT. It is translated as CASTFGYNSPLHF.

V usage is TRBV6-5 and J usage is TRBJ2-3; no reliable D call. CDR1 is MNHEY and CDR2 is SVGAGI in the germline V gene. The V end was cut by 2 bases, the J end by 0 bases, with 12 bases between. The CDR3 has 16 residues. The CDR3: CASSYMSATSTDTQYF. As DNA, the CDR3 is TGTGCCAGCAGTTACATGAGTGCCACTAGCACAGATACGCAGTATTTT.

V gene TRBV28 combines with J gene TRBJ1-1; D is ambiguous. This CDR3 is 16 amino acids long. Per germline, CDR1 MDHEN and CDR2 SYDVKM. Trimming shortened V by 7 bases and J by 5 bases, and 23 bases separated the two germline ends. The CDR3 reads CASTIRDPRRETEAFF. In nucleotides, the CDR3 is TGTGCCAGCACTATTAGAGACCCCCGGAGGGAAACTGAAGCTTTCTTT. Full variable domain (remainder filled in from reference TRBV28 and TRBJ1-1): DVKVTQSSRYLVKRTGEKVFLECVQDMDHENMFWYRQDPGLGLRLIYFSYDVKMKEKGDIPEGYSVSREKKERFSLILESASTNQTSMYLCASTIRDPRRETEAFFGQGTRLTVV.

The CDR3 protein is CASSSPGGQGPLGYTF. CDR3 bases: TGTGCCAGCAGTTCCCCAGGGGGGCAGGGCCCCTTGGGCTACACCTTC. This rearrangement joins TRBV28 to TRBJ1-2; 7 positions match TRBD1. Trimming at V came to 4 bases and at J to 8 bases, leaving 16 bases not matched to a gene. Germline CDR1 reads MDHEN; CDR2 reads SYDVKM. This CDR3 has 16 amino acids.

This clone was observed once. The V and J genes are TRBV6-5 and TRBJ1-1; no clear D gene. CDR1 is MNHEY and CDR2 is SVGAGI in the germline V gene. Trimming removed 1 base from V and 5 bases from J, with 14 bases in between. The CDR3 contains 15 residues. DNA of the CDR3: TGTGCCAGCAGTTACTTTAGGGTCCCGGGGACTGAAGCTTTCTTT. It codes for CASSYFRVPGTEAFF.

The chain couples TRBV19 to TRBJ1-3; D unresolved. This CDR3 is built from 16 residues. Germline V CDR1 and CDR2: LNHDA, SQIVND (reference sequence). Trimming pared 0 bases from V and 0 bases from J, leaving 9 bases between. The CDR3 DNA sequence: TGTGCCAGTAGTATAGATCACTTCGACTCTGGAAACACCATATATTTT. Translated: CASSIDHFDSGNTIYF.

The CDR3 is CAISESTGGRLGTQYF. The CDR3 DNA reads TGTGCCATCAGTGAGTCGACTGGCGGGAGACTCGGTACGCAGTATTTT. This rearrangement joins TRBV10-3 to TRBJ2-3; 7 bases match TRBD2. CDR3 size: 16 residues. V lost 0 bases and J lost 8; bases outside the gene matches: 11. The germline V gene has CDR1 ENHRY and CDR2 SYGVKD.

This sequence joins TRBV18 and TRBJ1-6; no definite D call. Trimming removed 4 bases from V and 8 bases from J, with 15 bases in between. The CDR3 has 15 residues. Looked up from germline, CDR1 is KGHSH and CDR2 is LQKENI. The CDR3 reads CASSRLSDGDSPLHF. Here the CDR3 DNA reads TGTGCCAGCTCACGCCTCTCTGACGGGGATTCACCCCTCCACTTT.

This clone was found once. The J gene is TRBJ2-2, the V gene TRBV24-1, with 7 bases identical to TRBD2. The CDR3 runs 13 residues. CDR1 is KGHDR, CDR2 SFDVKD, per germline. Trimming took 7 bases from V and 5 from J; bases not matched to a gene: 3. The CDR3 region has the DNA TGTGCCACCAGGCGGGAGCTTACCGGGGAGCTGTTTTTT. Its protein product is CATRRELTGELFF.

This clone came up once. The chain joins TRBV27 to TRBJ1-4, with D uncertain. Germline V gene lookup returns CDR1 MNHEY and CDR2 SMNVEV (reference sequence). The V and J ends lost 7 bases and 6 bases respectively, with 12 bases between them. This CDR3 has 13 residues. CDR3 residues: CASKVVEYEKLFF. The CDR3 DNA is TGTGCCAGCAAAGTCGTCGAGTATGAAAAACTGTTTTTT.

The chain employs TRBV7-9 and TRBJ2-3; D might be TRBD2 (7 bases). Trimming took off 1 base at V and 5 bases at J, with 16 bases between the two ends. The CDR3 totals 16 residues. Germline V CDR1 and CDR2: SEHNR, FQNEAQ (reference sequence). The CDR3 DNA follows: TGTGCCAGCAGCTTAGGTGAAAACGGGGGGCTAGATACGCAGTATTTT. Its translation is CASSLGENGGLDTQYF.